This T cell receptor (beta chain) was sequenced in a study of cytomegalovirus exposure and HLA in healthy donors. The overall study: Drawn from HLA-typed donors, around 85 million unique TCRs were held in an early data release. Broader study findings: It was approximately 160 TCR beta chains that were listed as cytomegalovirus-associated.

PCR primers comprised 60 Vbeta and 13 Jbeta primers. Authors' methods: Some 80 million unique TCR beta chains, about 12 million shared, were counted in a later analysis. Sequenced by immunoSEQ multiplex PCR; TCRdb stores in-frame clones only, minus some. The DNA gave D and trimming, while V, J and clone size come from that table. The data hold some 160,000 clones, with approximately 85% observed a single time. The CDR3 extends over 15 amino acids. Trimming cost V 9 bases and J 6 bases, with 22 bases left between them. Germline V gene lookup returns CDR1 MNHEY and CDR2 SMNVEV (reference sequence). This clone has just one count. No antigen is known for it.

This clonotype was obtained from a young man in good health and CMV-seropositive. The chain couples TRBV27 to TRBJ2-3, with unresolved D. The material sequenced was PBMCs. The CDR3 DNA is TGTGCCAGTAGCCTGGGTCACCCGCAGTATGATACGCAGTATTTT. As protein: CASSLGHPQYDTQYF.